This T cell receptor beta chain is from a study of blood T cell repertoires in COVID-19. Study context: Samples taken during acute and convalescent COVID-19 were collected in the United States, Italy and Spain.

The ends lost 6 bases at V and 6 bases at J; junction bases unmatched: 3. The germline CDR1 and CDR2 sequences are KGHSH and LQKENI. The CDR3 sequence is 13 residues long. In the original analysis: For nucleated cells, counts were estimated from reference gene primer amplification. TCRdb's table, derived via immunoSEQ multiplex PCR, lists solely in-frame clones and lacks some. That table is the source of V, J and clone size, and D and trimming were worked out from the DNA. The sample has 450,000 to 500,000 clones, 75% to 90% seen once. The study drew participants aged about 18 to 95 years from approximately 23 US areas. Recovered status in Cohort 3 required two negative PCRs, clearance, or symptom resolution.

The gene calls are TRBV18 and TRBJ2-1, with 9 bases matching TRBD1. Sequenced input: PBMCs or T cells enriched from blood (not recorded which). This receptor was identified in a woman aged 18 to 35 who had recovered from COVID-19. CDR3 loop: CASSSGQGNEQFF. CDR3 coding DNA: TGTGCCAGCTCGTCGGGACAGGGCAATGAGCAGTTCTTC.